This T cell receptor (beta chain) was sequenced during a study of T cell responses to AZD1222 COVID-19 vaccine. Method: immunoSEQ multiplex PCR; TCRdb's copy keeps in-frame clones and lacks some. This table has 160,000 or so clones, around nine tenths appearing once. The length of the CDR3 is 12 residues. CDR1 is MNHEY, CDR2 SMNVEV, per germline (reference sequence). Trimming took off 4 bases at V and 5 bases at J, with 6 bases between the two ends. This clonotype was obtained from an adult who had recovered from COVID-19. Sequencing used peripheral blood, obtained after recovery from COVID-19. The V gene is TRBV27, the J gene TRBJ1-5; no clear D gene. CDR3 amino acids: CASSWRDQPQHF. The CDR3 DNA sequence: TGTGCCAGCAGTTGGAGGGATCAGCCCCAGCATTTT.